The 2 T cell receptor beta chains in this list originate from one sample, sequenced in a study of blood T cell repertoires in COVID-19. This table comes from immunoSEQ multiplex PCR, and its TCRdb copy is limited to in-frame clones, with some not included. The sample includes some 250,000 clones, around nine tenths of them seen just once. Sequencing was carried out using PBMCs or T cells enriched from blood (not recorded which). The origin of the receptors is a man aged 35 to 55 who had recovered from COVID-19.

The V call is TRBV7-8, the J call TRBJ2-5; 7 nucleotides align to TRBD2. CDR3 length: 13 residues. Germline assignment: CDR1 SGHVS and CDR2 FQNEAQ. Trimming took 11 bases from V and 2 from J; bases not matched to a gene: 8. The CDR3 loop is CASNRGEQETQYF. The CDR3 DNA follows: TGTGCCTCCAACCGGGGGGAACAAGAGACCCAGTACTTC.

The chain carries TRBV7-9 and TRBJ2-3; 7 bases are shared with TRBD2. The CDR3 consists of 15 residues. V gave up 2 bases and J gave up 2 bases; unmatched junction bases: 4. The germline CDR1 and CDR2 sequences are SEHNR and FQNEAQ (reference sequence). CDR3 in amino acids: CASSLRLADTDTQYF. CDR3 coding DNA: TGTGCCAGCAGCTTAAGGCTAGCGGACACAGATACGCAGTATTTT.